Listed below are T cell receptor beta chains from one sample, sequenced in a study of Ad26.COV2.S vaccination and SARS-CoV-2 variants. Assay used: immunoSEQ multiplex PCR; TCRdb lists only in-frame clones, some missing. The profile shows about 350,000 clones, roughly 90% of them singletons. The specimen was peripheral blood, collected in a trial of Ad26.COV2.S vaccine versus placebo. These receptors all come from a person aged 18 to 65 who received the Ad26.COV2.S COVID-19 vaccine or a placebo. The CDR3 runs from the conserved cysteine through the conserved F or W. Each record gives: V gene, J gene, CDR3 protein.

TRBV2,TRBJ2-6,CASSTDRAGANVLTF
TRBV28,TRBJ1-5,CASSLSGPLVVRGSDQPQHF
TRBV3-1/TRBV3-2,TRBJ1-6,CASSPNGGDNSPLHF
TRBV19,TRBJ1-5,CASSILGGQPQHF
TRBV7-9,TRBJ2-7,CASSQGTASSYEQYF
TRBV2,TRBJ1-6,CASSAVPNSPLHF
TRBV5-5,TRBJ1-2,CASSSDSYGYTF
TRBV4-2,TRBJ2-7,CASSQEIAGASYEQYF
TRBV2,TRBJ1-5,CASSPLQGAGNQPQHF
TRBV5-1,TRBJ1-6,CASSQTTGTNSPLHF
TRBV11-2,TRBJ2-1,CASSFDRVNEQFF
TRBV10-3,TRBJ1-5,CAISDGQGAGNQPQHF
TRBV18,TRBJ2-5,CASSASGGETQYF
TRBV24-1,TRBJ2-2,CATSDVTGGTGELFF
TRBV27,TRBJ2-3,CASRGGSTDTQYF
TRBV5-1,TRBJ1-1,CASSSTGGTEAFF
TRBV7-2,TRBJ1-1,CASSLDTGMNTEAFF
TRBV9,TRBJ2-7,CASSLGLAGVYEQYF
TRBV5-8,TRBJ2-1,CASSARAYNEQFF
TRBV18,TRBJ1-6,CASSLEGQVNSPLHF
TRBV6-2/TRBV6-3,TRBJ1-1,CASSYSGMNTEAFF
TRBV28,TRBJ1-3,CASSSLSGNTIYF
TRBV6-1,TRBJ1-1,CASSEWQGNTEAFF
TRBV6-5,TRBJ2-2,CASSYASGGGGELFF
TRBV28,TRBJ1-4,CASSLGRGSGNEKLFF
TRBV30,TRBJ2-2,CACYSRVGGHTGELFF
TRBV5-1,TRBJ1-1,CASSSGGTKNTEAFF
TRBV9,TRBJ2-1,CASSVEGGFHEQFF
TRBV7-8,TRBJ1-1,CASSLGFMNTEAFF
TRBV19,TRBJ1-4,CASSPRSGEKLFF
TRBV7-6,TRBJ2-2,CASSSHSANTGELFF